The rows below give T cell receptor beta chains drawn from one sample of a study of control samples from healthy donors and cancer patients. The method was immunoSEQ multiplex PCR; TCRdb's version includes in-frame clones alone and lacks a portion of them. This sample yields some 100,000 clones, of which more than 90% are seen a single time; 2.5% to 3.5% belongs to the top ten. The specimen was blood. These receptor sequences come from a human donor in good health. The donor label of this sample is uncertain. Both conserved end residues are part of each CDR3. D genes are given only for firm matches. Size is omitted from some rows. Given values are once, few, many or a class for expanded clones.

abundance: once; j_gene: TRBJ2-4; v_gene: TRBV19; d_gene: NA; CDR3aa: CASSLPALGGANIQYF; CDR3nt: TGTGCCAGTAGCCTTCCCGCCCTTGGGGGAGCAAACATTCAGTACTTC
abundance: NA; j_gene: TRBJ1-1; v_gene: TRBV19; d_gene: NA; CDR3aa: CASSIRDPSEAFF; CDR3nt: TGTGCCAGTAGTATCCGTGACCCTAGTGAGGCTTTCTTT
abundance: NA; j_gene: TRBJ1-3; v_gene: TRBV5-1; d_gene: NA; CDR3aa: CASSLDGASGNTIYF; CDR3nt: TGCGCCAGCAGCTTGGACGGGGCCTCTGGAAACACCATATATTTT
abundance: NA; j_gene: TRBJ1-2; v_gene: TRBV28; d_gene: TRBD1; CDR3aa: CASRGDSGYGYTF; CDR3nt: TGTGCCAGCAGGGGGGACAGCGGCTATGGCTACACCTTC
abundance: NA; j_gene: TRBJ2-3; v_gene: TRBV19; d_gene: NA; CDR3aa: CASSPPSDTQYF; CDR3nt: TGTGCCAGTAGTCCTCCTTCGGATACGCAGTATTTT
abundance: NA; j_gene: TRBJ1-3; v_gene: TRBV4-1; d_gene: NA; CDR3aa: CASSQAGGAGNTIYF; CDR3nt: TGCGCCAGCAGCCAAGCCGGTGGTGCTGGAAACACCATATATTTT
abundance: NA; j_gene: TRBJ1-2; v_gene: TRBV30; d_gene: NA; CDR3aa: CAWSVGIAARGYGYTF; CDR3nt: TGTGCCTGGAGTGTGGGTATAGCCGCTCGGGGCTATGGCTACACCTTC
abundance: NA; j_gene: TRBJ2-1; v_gene: TRBV4-1; d_gene: NA; CDR3aa: CASSQEGAGGNEQFF; CDR3nt: TGCGCCAGCAGCCAAGAGGGGGCGGGTGGGAATGAGCAGTTCTTC
abundance: NA; j_gene: TRBJ2-1; v_gene: TRBV7-9; d_gene: NA; CDR3aa: CASSTPDRGNNEQFF; CDR3nt: TGTGCCAGCAGCACCCCAGATAGGGGAAACAATGAGCAGTTCTTC
abundance: NA; j_gene: TRBJ1-5; v_gene: TRBV3-1/TRBV3-2; d_gene: TRBD1; CDR3aa: CARRQGNQPQHF; CDR3nt: TGTGCCAGAAGACAGGGTAATCAGCCCCAGCATTTT
abundance: NA; j_gene: TRBJ1-6; v_gene: TRBV6-1; d_gene: NA; CDR3aa: CASSEGSGLGNSPLYF; CDR3nt: TGTGCCAGCAGTGAAGGTTCGGGGCTGGGGAATTCACCCCTCTACTTT
abundance: NA; j_gene: TRBJ2-1; v_gene: TRBV19; d_gene: NA; CDR3aa: CASSLRGPYNEQFF; CDR3nt: TGTGCCAGTAGTTTACGCGGGCCTTACAATGAGCAGTTCTTC
abundance: NA; j_gene: TRBJ1-1; v_gene: TRBV19; d_gene: NA; CDR3aa: CASSIVAGVVNTEAFF; CDR3nt: TGTGCCAGTAGTATAGTTGCAGGGGTAGTGAACACTGAAGCTTTCTTT
abundance: NA; j_gene: TRBJ1-6; v_gene: TRBV9; d_gene: NA; CDR3aa: CASSVGDNYSPLHF; CDR3nt: TGTGCCAGCAGCGTAGGGGACAACTACTCACCCCTCCACTTT
abundance: NA; j_gene: TRBJ1-1; v_gene: TRBV30; d_gene: NA; CDR3aa: CAWTPTLLNTEAFF; CDR3nt: TGTGCCTGGACGCCGACCCTTTTGAACACTGAAGCTTTCTTT
abundance: NA; j_gene: TRBJ2-7; v_gene: TRBV27; d_gene: NA; CDR3aa: CASGPLGSYEQYF; CDR3nt: TGTGCCAGCGGCCCCTTGGGCAGCTACGAGCAGTACTTC
abundance: NA; j_gene: TRBJ2-6; v_gene: TRBV29-1; d_gene: NA; CDR3aa: CRAAGVGANVLTF; CDR3nt: TGCAGGGCCGCTGGGGTCGGGGCCAACGTCCTGACTTTC
abundance: NA; j_gene: TRBJ1-1; v_gene: TRBV7-2; d_gene: NA; CDR3aa: CASGIEGTEAFF; CDR3nt: TGTGCCAGCGGTATAGAAGGCACTGAAGCTTTCTTT
abundance: NA; j_gene: TRBJ1-5; v_gene: TRBV24-1; d_gene: NA; CDR3aa: CATSDLFSPQHF; CDR3nt: TGTGCCACCAGTGATTTATTCAGCCCCCAGCATTTT
abundance: NA; j_gene: TRBJ2-1; v_gene: TRBV6-5; d_gene: NA; CDR3aa: CASSYVYSLNEQFF; CDR3nt: TGTGCCAGCAGTTACGTCTACAGCCTCAATGAGCAGTTCTTC
abundance: NA; j_gene: TRBJ2-3; v_gene: TRBV9; d_gene: TRBD1; CDR3aa: CASSLLQGAPDTQYF; CDR3nt: TGTGCCAGCAGCCTCCTACAGGGGGCCCCAGATACGCAGTATTTT
abundance: NA; j_gene: TRBJ2-3; v_gene: TRBV7-2; d_gene: NA; CDR3aa: CASSLDHLNTQYF; CDR3nt: TGTGCCAGCAGCTTAGATCACTTGAATACGCAGTATTTT
abundance: NA; j_gene: TRBJ2-3; v_gene: TRBV5-6; d_gene: NA; CDR3aa: CASTHGGIRTDTQYF; CDR3nt: TGTGCCAGCACCCACGGGGGAATAAGGACGGATACGCAGTATTTT
abundance: NA; j_gene: TRBJ2-5; v_gene: TRBV9; d_gene: TRBD1; CDR3aa: CASSKNGRGLETQYF; CDR3nt: TGTGCCAGCAGCAAAAATGGCAGGGGGCTGGAGACCCAGTACTTC
abundance: NA; j_gene: TRBJ1-4; v_gene: TRBV3-1/TRBV3-2; d_gene: NA; CDR3aa: CASSHGEKLFF; CDR3nt: TGTGCCAGCAGCCATGGCGAAAAACTGTTTTTT
abundance: NA; j_gene: TRBJ1-2; v_gene: TRBV5-4; d_gene: TRBD1; CDR3aa: CASRTGQGKSGYTF; CDR3nt: TGTGCCAGCAGGACGGGACAGGGAAAGTCCGGCTACACCTTC
abundance: few; j_gene: TRBJ2-7; v_gene: TRBV5-4; d_gene: NA; CDR3aa: CASSSGLSSYEQYF; CDR3nt: TGTGCCAGCAGCTCGGGCCTCAGCTCCTACGAGCAGTACTTC
abundance: NA; j_gene: TRBJ1-2; v_gene: TRBV9; d_gene: NA; CDR3aa: CASSGNQDYGYTF; CDR3nt: TGTGCCAGCAGCGGAAATCAGGACTATGGCTACACCTTC
abundance: NA; j_gene: TRBJ1-1; v_gene: TRBV5-5; d_gene: TRBD1; CDR3aa: CASSLRVGTVNTEAFF; CDR3nt: TGTGCCAGCAGCCTGCGGGTGGGGACAGTGAACACTGAAGCTTTCTTT
abundance: NA; j_gene: TRBJ1-5; v_gene: TRBV25-1; d_gene: TRBD1; CDR3aa: CASSYGQGSQPQHF; CDR3nt: TGTGCCAGCAGCTACGGACAGGGAAGCCAGCCCCAGCATTTT
abundance: NA; j_gene: TRBJ2-7; v_gene: TRBV18; d_gene: TRBD2; CDR3aa: CASSPPLAGGVGEQYF; CDR3nt: TGTGCCAGCTCACCACCCCTAGCGGGGGGAGTCGGGGAGCAGTACTTC
abundance: NA; j_gene: TRBJ1-2; v_gene: TRBV3-1/TRBV3-2; d_gene: NA; CDR3aa: CASSQDVLPGGYTF; CDR3nt: TGTGCCAGCAGCCAAGATGTCCTACCAGGGGGCTACACCTTC
abundance: NA; j_gene: TRBJ2-6; v_gene: TRBV19; d_gene: NA; CDR3aa: CASRSLSSGANVLTF; CDR3nt: TGTGCCAGTAGATCACTTAGCTCTGGGGCCAACGTCCTGACTTTC
abundance: NA; j_gene: TRBJ1-4; v_gene: TRBV30; d_gene: TRBD1; CDR3aa: CAWSLWGQPNEKLFF; CDR3nt: TGTGCCTGGAGCCTCTGGGGACAGCCTAATGAAAAACTGTTTTTT
abundance: NA; j_gene: TRBJ1-5; v_gene: TRBV2; d_gene: NA; CDR3aa: CASKGGENQPQHF; CDR3nt: TGTGCCAGCAAAGGAGGGGAGAATCAGCCCCAGCATTTT
abundance: NA; j_gene: TRBJ1-6; v_gene: TRBV27; d_gene: NA; CDR3aa: CASSWGGSSYNSPLHF; CDR3nt: TGTGCCAGCAGTTGGGGAGGCAGCTCCTATAATTCACCCCTCCACTTT
abundance: NA; j_gene: TRBJ2-1; v_gene: TRBV10-3; d_gene: TRBD2; CDR3aa: CAISRLLGLAGPYNEQFF; CDR3nt: TGTGCCATCAGTAGACTTCTGGGACTAGCGGGGCCCTACAATGAGCAGTTCTTC
abundance: NA; j_gene: TRBJ2-5; v_gene: TRBV5-4; d_gene: NA; CDR3aa: CASSLLPEKTQYF; CDR3nt: TGTGCCAGCAGCTTGCTACCCGAGAAGACCCAGTACTTC
abundance: NA; j_gene: TRBJ2-1; v_gene: TRBV7-2; d_gene: TRBD2; CDR3aa: CASSSRRGSSYNEQFF; CDR3nt: TGTGCCAGCAGCTCCCGGCGGGGGAGCTCCTACAATGAGCAGTTCTTC
abundance: NA; j_gene: TRBJ2-7; v_gene: TRBV5-1; d_gene: TRBD1; CDR3aa: CASSLGQGSYEQYF; CDR3nt: TGCGCCAGCAGCTTGGGACAGGGCTCCTACGAGCAGTACTTC
abundance: NA; j_gene: TRBJ2-1; v_gene: TRBV10-3; d_gene: TRBD2; CDR3aa: CAISAASGASYNEQFF; CDR3nt: TGTGCCATCAGTGCGGCTAGCGGGGCATCCTACAATGAGCAGTTCTTC
abundance: few; j_gene: TRBJ1-1; v_gene: TRBV14; d_gene: TRBD1; CDR3aa: CASSQDLAGGTEAFF; CDR3nt: TGTGCCAGCAGCCAAGATCTCGCAGGGGGGACCGAAGCTTTCTTT
abundance: once; j_gene: TRBJ1-1; v_gene: TRBV18; d_gene: NA; CDR3aa: CASSTGLEAFF; CDR3nt: TGTGCCAGCTCAACGGGGCTTGAAGCTTTCTTT
abundance: NA; j_gene: TRBJ1-2; v_gene: TRBV12-3/TRBV12-4; d_gene: NA; CDR3aa: CASSIRVSGYTF; CDR3nt: TGTGCCAGCAGTATCCGGGTTAGTGGCTACACCTTC
abundance: NA; j_gene: TRBJ1-1; v_gene: TRBV3-1/TRBV3-2; d_gene: NA; CDR3aa: CASSRGPEGGEAFF; CDR3nt: TGTGCCAGCAGCCGTGGGCCCGAAGGTGGGGAAGCTTTCTTT
abundance: NA; j_gene: TRBJ2-1; v_gene: TRBV3-1/TRBV3-2; d_gene: NA; CDR3aa: CASSGHGTNYNEQFF; CDR3nt: TGTGCCAGCAGCGGTCACGGGACAAATTACAATGAGCAGTTCTTC
abundance: NA; j_gene: TRBJ2-5; v_gene: TRBV19; d_gene: NA; CDR3aa: CASSMGQETQYF; CDR3nt: TGTGCCAGTAGTATGGGGCAGGAGACCCAGTACTTC
abundance: NA; j_gene: TRBJ1-1; v_gene: TRBV10-3; d_gene: NA; CDR3aa: CAIVDQRHTEAFF; CDR3nt: TGTGCCATCGTGGACCAACGGCACACTGAAGCTTTCTTT
abundance: NA; j_gene: TRBJ1-5; v_gene: TRBV24-1; d_gene: NA; CDR3aa: CATSETASGNQPQHF; CDR3nt: TGTGCCACCAGTGAAACAGCTTCAGGGAATCAGCCCCAGCATTTT
abundance: once; j_gene: TRBJ2-1; v_gene: TRBV6-1; d_gene: TRBD1; CDR3aa: CASSEAVRGYEQFF; CDR3nt: TGTGCCAGCAGTGAAGCGGTCAGGGGGTATGAGCAGTTCTTC
abundance: once; j_gene: TRBJ2-2; v_gene: TRBV18; d_gene: TRBD1; CDR3aa: CASSPRTGFTGELFF; CDR3nt: TGTGCCAGCTCACCACGGACAGGTTTTACCGGGGAGCTGTTTTTT
abundance: NA; j_gene: TRBJ1-6; v_gene: TRBV6-2/TRBV6-3; d_gene: NA; CDR3aa: CASSWAGNNSPLHF; CDR3nt: TGTGCCAGCAGTTGGGCCGGAAATAATTCACCCCTCCACTTT
abundance: once; j_gene: TRBJ1-2; v_gene: TRBV28; d_gene: NA; CDR3aa: CASREPANGYTF; CDR3nt: TGTGCCAGCAGGGAGCCCGCAAATGGCTACACCTTC
abundance: NA; j_gene: TRBJ2-7; v_gene: TRBV2; d_gene: NA; CDR3aa: CASSGEGANEQYF; CDR3nt: TGTGCCAGCAGCGGGGAGGGGGCGAACGAGCAGTACTTC